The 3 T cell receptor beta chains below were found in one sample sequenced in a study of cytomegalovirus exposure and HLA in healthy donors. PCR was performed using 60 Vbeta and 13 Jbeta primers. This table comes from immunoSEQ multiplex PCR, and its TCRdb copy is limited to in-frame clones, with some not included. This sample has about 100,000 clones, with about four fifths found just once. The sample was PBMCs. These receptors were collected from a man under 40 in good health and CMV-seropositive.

CDR3 in amino acids: CASSGSGEPQHF. In DNA form, the CDR3 reads TGTGCCAGCAGTGGTTCGGGGGAGCCCCAGCATTTT. The gene calls are TRBV6-1 and TRBJ1-5, with a weak D call TRBD1 (5 bases). Trimming removed 4 bases from V and 8 bases from J, with 9 bases in between. There are 12 residues in the CDR3. Germline V gene sequence: CDR1 MNHNS, CDR2 SASEGT.

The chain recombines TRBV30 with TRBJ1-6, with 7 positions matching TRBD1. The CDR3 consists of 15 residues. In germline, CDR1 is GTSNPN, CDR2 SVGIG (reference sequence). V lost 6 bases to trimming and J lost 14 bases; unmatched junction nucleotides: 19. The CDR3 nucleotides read TGTGCCTGCCAAGGGGGCGCCTCGGTCGGGGTCACCCTCCACTTT. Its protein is CACQGGASVGVTLHF.

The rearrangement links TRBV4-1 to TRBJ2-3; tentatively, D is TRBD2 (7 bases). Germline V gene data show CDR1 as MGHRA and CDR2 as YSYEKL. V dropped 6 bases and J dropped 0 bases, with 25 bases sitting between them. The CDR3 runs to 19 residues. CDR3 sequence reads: CASSLRGGSFRISTDTQYF. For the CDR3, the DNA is TGCGCCAGCAGTCTACGCGGGGGCTCATTCCGAATCAGCACAGATACGCAGTATTTT.